The text below deals with one T cell receptor (beta chain). What antigen it recognizes has not been identified. The data originate from a study of cytomegalovirus exposure and HLA in healthy donors (dated by TCRdb to 2017 to 2019). About the full investigation: According to an earlier analysis of a few hundred of the donors, about 179 million T cells yielded 120 million or so unique TCR beta sequences and 276 Gb of sequence data. A later analysis re-analyzed previously published TCR beta repertoires from approximately 670 donors and added high-resolution HLA genotyping to study TCR occurrence patterns. Roughly 5 DR-DQ haplotypes were handled as single units for association and clustering, since linkage in the cohort was strong. Donor age, sex, ethnicity and CMV serostatus were collected together with the repertoire data. Among the roughly 370 genotyped donors, under 90% belonged to the genetic ancestry cluster associated with self-reported Caucasian donors. HLA typing covered class I and class II loci at four-digit resolution. All discovery cohort repertoires had been generated on a single sequencing platform. The T cell repertoires of 700 or so subjects were profiled by immunosequencing and related to cytomegalovirus serostatus. Across about 370 genotyped donors of the cohort, an average of about 240,000 unique TCR beta nucleotide sequences per donor were sequenced, and approximately 19% of those sequences were non-productive. Approximately 300 gigabases of sequencing data and 70 million to 95 million unique TCR sequences made up an early release that covered some 640 HLA-typed donors. The later analysis used no new phenotypic data to find candidate immune exposures, relying instead on TCR beta sequences and their occurrence across donors. The number of typed donors differed by locus: about 620-640 for A, B, C, DRB1 and DQB1; approximately 540 for DQA1; approximately 600 for DPA1; and some 430 for DPB1. To predict cytomegalovirus infection status, the study brought together high-throughput TCR immunosequencing, statistical association of individual TCRs with disease status, and machine learning. Besides the first cohort of more than 650 subjects, a separate validation cohort made up of over 100 different subjects was used. In a later genetic analysis, genome-wide SNP genotypes for about three fifths of the 666 donors were used, and that subset was treated as a discovery cohort. The study aimed to test whether cataloging public T cell receptors could reveal signatures of past pathogen exposure. An earlier analysis of a few hundred of the donors applied high-throughput TCR beta sequencing to assess whether each TCR beta V gene segment acted as functional or pseudogenic. What the study reported, not specific to this receptor: A further reported finding was that TCR beta sequences accurately predicted the HLA-A and HLA-B alleles for most subjects in the first cohort. In a later genetic analysis, fewer N-insertions in productive TCRs were reported among donors in an Asian-associated ancestry cluster than the approximately 710-donor mean. Cytomegalovirus status was reported to be diagnosed by the classifier with high specificity and sensitivity in both the original and validation cohorts. Some IMGT-functional V segments, including TRBV6-2 and TRBV6-3, could not be distinguished by the 87-base-pair reads and were therefore excluded. According to a later analysis, most CMV-associated TCR beta chains appeared to be HLA-restricted, and the HLA associations seemed to be driven largely by CMV exposure. A later analysis associated 15,000 to 20,000 TCR beta sequences with specific HLA alleles at a false discovery rate of 0.05. A later analysis found that HLA-associated TCR beta chains were more clonally expanded and had lower generation probabilities than equally common non-associated chains. The study gave a list of some 150 TCR beta chains associated with cytomegalovirus. The authors suggested that the approach could potentially be extended to other disease states and immunological phenotypes. An association between a missense DCLRE1C variant and V-gene and J-gene trimming of TCR beta chains was found in a later genetic analysis and replicated in an independent cohort. In this cohort, only TCR beta chains were sequenced, and detectable features were limited by the absence of alpha or paired-chain data. The only immune exposure information available for the cohort was CMV serostatus. Three of the identified cytomegalovirus-associated TCR beta chains were confirmed in vitro to be specific for cytomegalovirus antigens. Most TCR sequences were observed very rarely across donors, whereas some public TCRs were present in many individuals. Because counts were too low, seventeen rarely observed V segments, including chromosome 9 orphons, were excluded from the earlier analysis of 587 of the donors. When HLA alleles, especially DR and DQ, strongly co-occurred, attributing TCR associations to individual alleles was difficult. Correlated functional status among segregating V segments might reflect linkage disequilibrium, but an unknown experimental factor could not be ruled out. Because HLA typing was unavailable for some donors at each locus, only the typed subset was used in association tests. A later analysis found that TCR association rates varied across HLA loci, with DRB1 alleles showing the most associated TCRs and HLA-C alleles the fewest. According to a later analysis, parvovirus B19, influenza, CMV and Epstein-Barr virus appeared linked to several top co-occurrence clusters. In an earlier analysis of fewer than 700 of the donors, most TCR beta V segments appeared in productive rearrangements about 87% or about 30% of the time, broadly matching IMGT annotations. Presence/absence analyses assumed roughly uniform sequencing depth across donors, an assumption that may not hold. A cluster of highly shared sequence variants was judged likely to be a technical artifact of the sequencing pipeline.

The receptor library was made with the immunoSEQ multiplex PCR assay. For the multiplex PCR, a mixture combining 60 forward primers for TCR Vbeta segments and 13 reverse primers for TCR Jbeta segments was used. A multiplex PCR assay on genomic DNA amplified the CDR3 region of rearranged TCR beta genes. The Illumina HiSeq System was used to sequence the amplified TCR beta libraries as 87-base-pair reads. The paper's processing steps were these. Across the roughly 670 repertoires, a later analysis counted some 81 million unique TCR beta chains, 9.5 million to 13 million of which were shared by at least two donors. To remove PCR and sequencing errors, raw reads were error-corrected and collapsed into unique sequences using a nearest-neighbor algorithm that merged closely related sequences. To assign V, D and J gene segments, CDR3 sequences were aligned to IMGT reference sequences. For a sequence to be retained, a match of at least six nucleotides to both a V gene segment and a J gene segment was required. A rearrangement was called productive if the CDR3 had no stop codons and remained in frame with V and J, and every other rearrangement was called non-productive. CDR3 was defined according to IMGT convention as the region running from the second conserved V-encoded cysteine to the conserved J-encoded phenylalanine. Sequences without an unambiguous match to a single V gene segment were excluded from the earlier analysis of about 600 of the donors. An earlier analysis of just under 600 of the donors called V segments functional above 56.7% productive rearrangements and segregating when the between-donor standard deviation exceeded 5%. To diagnose cytomegalovirus status from the catalog of TCR beta chain sequences, a statistical classification framework was built. V and J gene assignment, in a later analysis, came from comparing TCR nucleotide sequences with IMGT/GENE-DB human TR gene sequences. In a later analysis, CDR3 sequences and most-parsimonious VDJ recombination scenarios were assigned using the TCRdist pipeline. A later analysis defined each TCR beta chain by its CDR3 amino acid sequence plus V-gene family, and excluded reads lacking a unique V-gene family. In a later analysis, 500 to 650 highly shared, low-generation-probability nucleotide sequences were removed to address suspected cross-contamination and a sequencing artifact. For each public chain, a later analysis derived a clonal expansion index from normalized ranks of inferred template counts within each repertoire. A later analysis computed generation probabilities with a VDJ recombination model fitted to out-of-frame rearrangements, and checked the results against IGoR. In a later analysis, TCR-TCR, TCR-HLA and TCR-CMV co-occurrence was scored with hypergeometric tests, and a repertoire-size bias correction was applied to TCR pairs. To estimate false discovery rates, a later analysis permuted the HLA or CMV assignments 20 times. A later analysis grouped co-occurring TCRs with DBSCAN, adding TCRdist sequence similarity when clustering within HLA-allele-positive subsets. Repertoires with fewer than 30,000 or more than 120,000 public chains were left out of co-occurrence clustering, as were about five repertoires with anomalous nucleotide sharing. TCRdb took this table from immuneACCESS and kept in-frame rearrangements with V and J called. Such tables lack part of the clones; where checked against another copy, unresolved V genes explain under half of the gap, and the rest is unexplained. The D gene and trimming were derived from the DNA, and the V and J assignments and clone size from that table. The sample table holds 150,000 to 200,000 clones. The biggest ten clones account for about 0.8% of the sample.

Measured from the cysteine to the phenylalanine, the CDR3 is 16 residues long. Only the CDR3 portion is preserved as DNA: 48 bases, with reading frame beginning at the first base. Per the germline V gene, MGHDK is the CDR1 and SYGVNS is the CDR2. V is reduced by 2 bases and J by 10 bases, leaving a spacing of 20 bases between them. The cohort consisted of 600 to 750 healthy bone marrow donors. At the time of sampling, every cohort member was nominally healthy, though immune exposures that went unrecorded were likely present. The donor tested CMV seropositive and was one of the 289 seropositive cohort members. Each donor provided a peripheral blood sample, and peripheral blood mononuclear cells were used for TCR beta sequencing. Genomic DNA extraction from the blood cell samples was performed with the Qiagen DNeasy Blood Extraction Kit.

Material: PBMCs. The V and J segments used are TRBV25-1 and TRBJ1-4, with TRBD1 perhaps the D gene, on 6 matching bases. The TCR comes from a woman between 18 and 29 years old in good health and CMV-seropositive. The sequence in DNA is TGTGCCAGCAGTGAAAAACGTCAATTACAGGGCAGAAAACTGTTTTTT. This codes for CASSEKRQLQGRKLFF.